This T cell receptor beta chain was identified in a study of T cell repertoires in cytomegalovirus infection. For the study at large: It was recently identified HLA-C-restricted and well-studied HLA-B-restricted CMV epitopes that the study used. Matching HLA type and CMV infection were both indicated by public TCR beta signatures.

This clonotype has only a few counts. The target antigen is unknown. With V trimmed by 1 base and J by 16 bases, 10 bases remained unmatched. From germline, CDR1 is LGHNA and CDR2 YSLEER. The CDR3 covers 15 residues. General study results and limits: CMV-specific TCR beta clonotypes restricted by HLA-C were the ones dominating the ex vivo response.

Each CDR3 protein gets one entry after TCRdb re-called the reads with MiXCR. Among 160,000 or so distinct CDR3 sequences listed, about 22% were seen once. The clonotype was recovered from a human donor in good health (CMV status not recorded). Some clones in this sample may be carry-over from other donors' samples. V and J are TRBV4-3 and TRBJ1-4, with 12 bases matching TRBD1. This material consisted of CD8+ T cells from cultured PBMCs, taken from culture after CMV antigen stimulation. This CDR3 is CASSQGGRDRGRRFF. The CDR3 DNA reads TGCGCCAGCAGCCAAGGGGGAAGGGACAGGGGGCGAAGGTTTTTT.